These T cell receptor beta chains were read from a single sample in a study of T cells in severe cutaneous drug reactions. No DNA is given; TCRdb re-called the multiplex PCR reads and lists each CDR3 protein once. This repertoire includes 1,300 to 1,500 distinct CDR3 sequences. The specimen was cells from a skin blister. These receptors were taken from a human donor with a severe cutaneous adverse drug reaction. Both conserved end residues are part of each CDR3. The order of the fields is V gene, clone size, J gene, CDR3 protein. Some rows have no size entry. The others give once, few or many, or a class for an expanded clone.

V: TRBV28; size: large; J: TRBJ1-5; CDR3: CASTPRPLGNQPQHF
V: TRBV7-2; size: medium-sized; J: TRBJ2-5; CDR3: CASTLDRGWETQYF
V: TRBV4-1; size: large; J: TRBJ1-1; CDR3: CASSPHENTEAFF
V: TRBV12-3/TRBV12-4; size: -; J: TRBJ2-1; CDR3: CASSFRLGASNSNEQFF
V: TRBV5-1; size: -; J: TRBJ2-1; CDR3: CASSWDSLSYNEQFF
V: TRBV5-1; size: -; J: TRBJ2-5; CDR3: CASSSPSRVQETQYF
V: TRBV7-8; size: -; J: TRBJ2-7; CDR3: CASSIRDSRTYEQYF
V: TRBV10-2; size: medium-sized; J: TRBJ2-2; CDR3: CASSEMGSRTGELFF
V: TRBV27; size: large; J: TRBJ1-2; CDR3: CASSPGTGSVYGYTF
V: TRBV5-1; size: -; J: TRBJ2-7; CDR3: CASSLVATYEQYF
V: TRBV4-1; size: medium-sized; J: TRBJ2-7; CDR3: CASSQGWGDYEQYF
V: TRBV12-3/TRBV12-4; size: -; J: TRBJ1-1; CDR3: CASSSTRSAGDTEAFF
V: TRBV10-3; size: medium-sized; J: TRBJ2-3; CDR3: CAISPSTDTQYF
V: TRBV28; size: medium-sized; J: TRBJ2-5; CDR3: CASSSRTSGRETQYF
V: TRBV20-1; size: -; J: TRBJ2-7; CDR3: CSATQPRTYEQYF
V: TRBV6-1; size: -; J: TRBJ2-7; CDR3: CASRRTGREQYF
V: TRBV11-3; size: medium-sized; J: TRBJ2-2; CDR3: CASSRDGAGELFF
V: TRBV9; size: -; J: TRBJ2-7; CDR3: CASSVGVHRSYEQYF
V: TRBV20-1; size: -; J: TRBJ2-3; CDR3: CTSRGGHTDTQYF
V: TRBV3-1; size: -; J: TRBJ2-7; CDR3: CASSRGQYEQYF
V: TRBV5-4; size: medium-sized; J: TRBJ1-4; CDR3: CASSLRLGLATNEKLFF
V: TRBV20-1; size: -; J: TRBJ1-2; CDR3: CSASGRLLGVYGYTF
V: TRBV10-3; size: medium-sized; J: TRBJ2-3; CDR3: CAIRDSSRADTQYF
V: TRBV19; size: -; J: TRBJ2-3; CDR3: CASSRWRSTITDTQYF
V: TRBV2; size: -; J: TRBJ2-1; CDR3: CASSRGQGRENEQFF
V: TRBV5-6; size: medium-sized; J: TRBJ2-1; CDR3: CASSLVGAYNEQFF
V: TRBV18; size: -; J: TRBJ1-2; CDR3: CASSRTGLTDGYTF
V: TRBV28; size: -; J: TRBJ1-4; CDR3: CASRSGSEKLFF
V: TRBV4-1; size: -; J: TRBJ2-7; CDR3: CASSQESVSSYEQYF